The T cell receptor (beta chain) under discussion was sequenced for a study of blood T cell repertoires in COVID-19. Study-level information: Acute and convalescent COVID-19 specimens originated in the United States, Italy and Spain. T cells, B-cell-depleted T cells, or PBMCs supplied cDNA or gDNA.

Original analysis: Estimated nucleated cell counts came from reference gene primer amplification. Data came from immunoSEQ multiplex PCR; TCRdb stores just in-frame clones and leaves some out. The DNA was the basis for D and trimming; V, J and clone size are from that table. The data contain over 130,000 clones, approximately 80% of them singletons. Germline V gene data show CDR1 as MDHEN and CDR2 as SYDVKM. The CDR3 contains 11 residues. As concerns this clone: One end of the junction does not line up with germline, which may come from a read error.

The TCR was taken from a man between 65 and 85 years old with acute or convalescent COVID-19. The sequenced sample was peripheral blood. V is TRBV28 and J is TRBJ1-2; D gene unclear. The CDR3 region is CASSPSRFLYF. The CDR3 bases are TGTGCCAGCAGTCCCTCACGGTTTCTCTACTTC.